A single count supports the clone carrying this T cell receptor beta chain. Its antigen remains unknown. Germline is not matched at one junction end, which may reflect a read error. These data are taken from a study of shared clonotypes between healthy human individuals. Overall study context: Those who served as donors were a couple of women and a few men between the ages of 18 and 49. Study-level points and caveats: Only a few donors were included, so the genetic and exposure-history diversity represented was limited. Clonotype sharing among donors was thought likely to change with sequencing depth.

There are 19 residues in the CDR3. Per the germline V gene, CDR1 is SEHNR and CDR2 is FQNEAQ (reference sequence). Unsorted PBMC contributed roughly 300 ng DNA, 30,000 or so T cell genomes, to each replicate PCR. TCRdb's table, derived via immunoSEQ multiplex PCR, lists solely in-frame clones and lacks some. The data hold approximately 470,000 clones, with approximately 84% observed a single time. Source material: PBMCs. The chain carries TRBV7-9 and TRBJ2-7; D may be TRBD1 (7 bases). The receptor's source is a woman aged 40 to 55 in good health. Some clones in this sample may be carry-over from other donors' samples. This CDR3 is CAGSLAVRAGGLGSYEQYF. The CDR3 DNA is TGTGCCGGCAGCTTAGCGGTGAGAGCAGGGGGACTGGGGTCCTACGAGCAGTACTTC.